Below, one T cell receptor (beta chain) is given with its context. Its specificity is not known. This specimen belongs to a study of cytomegalovirus exposure and HLA in healthy donors. Whole-study findings and limits: What a later analysis reportedly showed was that an Asian-associated ancestry cluster had fewer N-insertions than the 666-donor mean. Researchers reported in a later analysis that a missense DCLRE1C variant was tied to TCR beta V- and J-gene trimming. An analysis that came later showed most CMV-associated TCR beta chains appearing HLA-restricted.

PCR used 60 Vbeta primers and 13 Jbeta primers. The table came from immunoSEQ multiplex PCR; TCRdb's copy has only in-frame clones and leaves some out. The sample lists about 190,000 clones; about 77% were seen once. Sequenced: PBMCs. The sequence was obtained from a woman in her twenties or thirties in good health and CMV-seropositive.

The CDR3 protein is CASSYEFTEAFF. The DNA for the CDR3 is TGTGCCAGTAGTTATGAGTTCACTGAAGCTTTCTTT. The chain links TRBV19 to TRBJ1-1; D is unresolved. V shed 5 bases and J shed 4 bases, with 8 bases lying between them. CDR3 length: 12 amino acids. CDR1 LNHDA and CDR2 SQIVND come from the germline V gene (reference sequence).